A selection of T cell receptor beta chains follows, all from one sample in a study of blood T cell repertoires in COVID-19. Sequencing was performed with immunoSEQ multiplex PCR; in TCRdb, only in-frame clones are kept and a portion is missing. The data hold over 250,000 clones, with about nine tenths observed a single time. Sequencing input: peripheral blood. The receptor source for this set is a man in his 60s who had recovered from COVID-19. Each CDR3 is given with its conserved first and last residue. Each record gives: clone size, V gene, D gene, J gene, CDR3 DNA, CDR3 protein. A D gene is named only where the DNA matches it firmly. Only part of the rows carry a size: once, few, many, or a class if the clone is expanded.

abundance: -
v_gene: TRBV20-1
d_gene: TRBD1
j_gene: TRBJ1-1
CDR3nt: TGCAGTGCTAGTGCGCGGACAGGGAACACTGAAGCTTTCTTT
CDR3aa: CSASARTGNTEAFF

abundance: -
v_gene: TRBV3-1/TRBV3-2
d_gene: -
j_gene: TRBJ2-2
CDR3nt: TGTGCCAGCAGCCAACAGCGGTACACCGGGGAGCTGTTTTTT
CDR3aa: CASSQQRYTGELFF

abundance: once
v_gene: TRBV7-8
d_gene: -
j_gene: TRBJ1-4
CDR3nt: TGTGCCAGCAGCCTGGACAGAACTAATGAAAAACTGTTTTTT
CDR3aa: CASSLDRTNEKLFF

abundance: once
v_gene: TRBV5-5
d_gene: TRBD1
j_gene: TRBJ2-7
CDR3nt: TGTGCCAGCAGCCCTCCGGGACAGGGGGCGCGAGAGCAGTACTTC
CDR3aa: CASSPPGQGAREQYF

abundance: once
v_gene: TRBV6-6
d_gene: -
j_gene: TRBJ2-3
CDR3nt: TGTGCCAGCAGCCCTCGCGGGACCGCATCCACAGATACGCAGTATTTT
CDR3aa: CASSPRGTASTDTQYF

abundance: once
v_gene: TRBV9
d_gene: -
j_gene: TRBJ1-6
CDR3nt: TGTGCCAGCAGCGAAGGGGGGGGGCAGCATAATTCACCCCTCCACTTT
CDR3aa: CASSEGGGQHNSPLHF

abundance: -
v_gene: TRBV4-2
d_gene: TRBD1
j_gene: TRBJ2-7
CDR3nt: TGTGCCAGCAGCCAAGGTCACAGGGGCACCTACGAGCAGTACTTC
CDR3aa: CASSQGHRGTYEQYF

abundance: -
v_gene: TRBV5-5
d_gene: TRBD2
j_gene: TRBJ2-1
CDR3nt: TGTGCCAGCAGCTTGAGCGGGGGGCAAGATTACAATGAGCAGTTCTTC
CDR3aa: CASSLSGGQDYNEQFF

abundance: -
v_gene: TRBV11-1
d_gene: TRBD1
j_gene: TRBJ2-5
CDR3nt: TGTGCCAGCAGCTTAGTTGGACAGGGCCAAGAGACCCAGTACTTC
CDR3aa: CASSLVGQGQETQYF

abundance: -
v_gene: TRBV18
d_gene: TRBD1
j_gene: TRBJ2-7
CDR3nt: TGTGCCAGCTCGCCCCCCGGACAGGGGAGGTACTTC
CDR3aa: CASSPPGQGRYF

abundance: -
v_gene: TRBV7-2
d_gene: TRBD1
j_gene: TRBJ2-7
CDR3nt: TGTGCCAGCAGCTATAACCCGGGGACAGGAACCTACGAGCAGTACTTC
CDR3aa: CASSYNPGTGTYEQYF

abundance: -
v_gene: TRBV14
d_gene: -
j_gene: TRBJ1-3
CDR3nt: TGTGCCAGCACCATAGACAGTCAAAGAAACACCATATATTTT
CDR3aa: CASTIDSQRNTIYF

abundance: -
v_gene: TRBV5-6
d_gene: -
j_gene: TRBJ2-7
CDR3nt: TGTGCCAGCAGCCCCGCGGGCAGGAATTACGAGCAGTACTTC
CDR3aa: CASSPAGRNYEQYF

abundance: -
v_gene: TRBV6-6
d_gene: TRBD1
j_gene: TRBJ1-2
CDR3nt: TGTGCCAGCAGGACCCACAGGGGGCGAGAAATTGATGGCTACACCTTC
CDR3aa: CASRTHRGREIDGYTF

abundance: -
v_gene: TRBV6-2/TRBV6-3
d_gene: TRBD2
j_gene: TRBJ2-7
CDR3nt: TGTGCCAGCAGTCCAGGGGGACTAGCGGGGTCCTTC
CDR3aa: CASSPGGLAGSF

abundance: -
v_gene: TRBV9
d_gene: TRBD2
j_gene: TRBJ2-1
CDR3nt: TGTGCCAGCAGCGTAGTGGCTAGCGGGGGGGATGAGCAGTTCTTC
CDR3aa: CASSVVASGGDEQFF

abundance: -
v_gene: TRBV11-3
d_gene: -
j_gene: TRBJ2-1
CDR3nt: TGTGCCAGCAGCAAGCTAAGCGGTGAGCAGTTCTTC
CDR3aa: CASSKLSGEQFF

abundance: -
v_gene: TRBV12-3/TRBV12-4
d_gene: -
j_gene: TRBJ1-2
CDR3nt: TGTGCCAGCAGTTTAGTTCCGGGAATCGGCTACACCTTC
CDR3aa: CASSLVPGIGYTF

abundance: -
v_gene: TRBV9
d_gene: TRBD2
j_gene: TRBJ2-3
CDR3nt: TGTGCCAGCAGCGTAAAAGGTCTAGCGGGTTCCACAGATACGCAGTATTTT
CDR3aa: CASSVKGLAGSTDTQYF